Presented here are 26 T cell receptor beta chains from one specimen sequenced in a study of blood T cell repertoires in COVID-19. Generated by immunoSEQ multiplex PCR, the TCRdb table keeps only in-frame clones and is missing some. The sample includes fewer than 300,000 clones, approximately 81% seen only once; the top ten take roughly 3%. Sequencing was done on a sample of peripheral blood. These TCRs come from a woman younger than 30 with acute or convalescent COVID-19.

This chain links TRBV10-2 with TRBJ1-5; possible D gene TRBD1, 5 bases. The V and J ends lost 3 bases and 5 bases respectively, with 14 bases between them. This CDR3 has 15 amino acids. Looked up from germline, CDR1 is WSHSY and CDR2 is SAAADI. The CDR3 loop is CASSEEQTGDQPQHF. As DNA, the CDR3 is TGCGCCAGCAGTGAAGAACAGACGGGGGATCAGCCCCAGCATTTT.

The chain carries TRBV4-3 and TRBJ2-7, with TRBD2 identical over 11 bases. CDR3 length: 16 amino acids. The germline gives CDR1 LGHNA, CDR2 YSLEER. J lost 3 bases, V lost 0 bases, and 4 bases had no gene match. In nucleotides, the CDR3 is TGCGCCAGCAGCCAAGACAGACTAGCGGGGTTCTACGAGCAGTACTTC. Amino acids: CASSQDRLAGFYEQYF.

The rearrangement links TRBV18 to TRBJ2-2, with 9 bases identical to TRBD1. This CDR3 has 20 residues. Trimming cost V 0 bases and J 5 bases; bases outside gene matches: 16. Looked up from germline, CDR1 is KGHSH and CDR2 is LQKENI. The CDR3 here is CASSPPYGIPGQGRTGELFF. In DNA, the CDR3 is TGTGCCAGCTCACCACCGTACGGGATTCCGGGACAGGGTAGGACCGGGGAGCTGTTTTTT.

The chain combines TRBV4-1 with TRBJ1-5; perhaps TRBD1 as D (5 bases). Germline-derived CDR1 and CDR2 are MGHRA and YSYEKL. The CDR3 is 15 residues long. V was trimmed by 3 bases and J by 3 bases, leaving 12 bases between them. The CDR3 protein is CASSHIDSSNQPQHF. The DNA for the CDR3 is TGCGCCAGCAGCCATATAGACAGTTCCAATCAGCCCCAGCATTTT.

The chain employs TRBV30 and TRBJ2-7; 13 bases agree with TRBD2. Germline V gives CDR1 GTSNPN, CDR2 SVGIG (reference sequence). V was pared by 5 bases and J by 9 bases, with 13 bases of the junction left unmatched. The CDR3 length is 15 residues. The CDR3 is CAWGLLAGGPFGQYF. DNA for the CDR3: TGTGCCTGGGGCCTACTAGCGGGAGGGCCCTTTGGGCAGTACTTC.

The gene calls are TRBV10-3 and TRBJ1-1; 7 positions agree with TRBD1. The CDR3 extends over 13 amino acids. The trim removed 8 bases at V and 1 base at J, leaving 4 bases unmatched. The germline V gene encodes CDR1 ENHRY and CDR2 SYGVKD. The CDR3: CAIGQAPNTEAFF. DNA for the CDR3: TGTGCCATCGGACAGGCCCCGAACACTGAAGCTTTCTTT.

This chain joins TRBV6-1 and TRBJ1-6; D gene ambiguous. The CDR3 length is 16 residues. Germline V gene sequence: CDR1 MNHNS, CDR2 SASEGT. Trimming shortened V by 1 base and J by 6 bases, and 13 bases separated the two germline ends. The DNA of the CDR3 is TGTGCCAGCAGTGAAGGCACGAACAGCTTTAATTCACCCCTCCACTTT. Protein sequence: CASSEGTNSFNSPLHF.

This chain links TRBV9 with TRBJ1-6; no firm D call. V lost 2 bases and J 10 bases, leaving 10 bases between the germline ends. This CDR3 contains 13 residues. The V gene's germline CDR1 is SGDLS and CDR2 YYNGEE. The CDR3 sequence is CASSVQEGSPLHF. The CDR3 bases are TGTGCCAGCAGCGTCCAGGAGGGCTCACCCCTCCACTTT.

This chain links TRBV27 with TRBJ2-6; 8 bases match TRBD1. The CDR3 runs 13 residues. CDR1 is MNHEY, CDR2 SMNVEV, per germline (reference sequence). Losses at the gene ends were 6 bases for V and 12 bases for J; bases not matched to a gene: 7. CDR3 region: CASRLQGASVLTF. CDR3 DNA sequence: TGTGCCAGCAGGTTGCAGGGGGCGAGCGTCCTGACTTTC.

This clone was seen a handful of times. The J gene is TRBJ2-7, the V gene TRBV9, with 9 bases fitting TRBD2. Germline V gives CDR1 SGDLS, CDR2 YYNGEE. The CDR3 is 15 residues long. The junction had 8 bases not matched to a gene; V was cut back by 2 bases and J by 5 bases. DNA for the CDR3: TGTGCCAGCAGCGTTGGGACTAGCCATAAAAACGAGCAGTACTTC. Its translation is CASSVGTSHKNEQYF.

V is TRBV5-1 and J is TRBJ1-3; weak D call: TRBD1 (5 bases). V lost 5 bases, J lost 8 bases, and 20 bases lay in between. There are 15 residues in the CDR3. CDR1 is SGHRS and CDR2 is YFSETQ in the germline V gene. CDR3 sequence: CASSYQGGHGDTIYF. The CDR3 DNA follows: TGCGCCAGCAGTTATCAGGGAGGGCACGGGGACACCATATATTTT.

CDR3 residues: CASNGMRDTEAFF. The CDR3 DNA reads TGTGCCAGCAACGGAATGAGGGACACTGAAGCTTTCTTT. V gene TRBV12-3 or TRBV12-4 combines with J gene TRBJ1-1; no definite D call. This CDR3 region has 13 residues. The V and J ends lost 7 bases and 3 bases respectively, with 12 bases between them.

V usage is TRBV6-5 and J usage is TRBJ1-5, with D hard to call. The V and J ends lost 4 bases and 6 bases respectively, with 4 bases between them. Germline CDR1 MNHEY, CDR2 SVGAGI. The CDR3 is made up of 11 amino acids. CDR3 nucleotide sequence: TGTGCCAGCAGTTCGGGTCAGCCCCAGCATTTT. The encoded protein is CASSSGQPQHF.

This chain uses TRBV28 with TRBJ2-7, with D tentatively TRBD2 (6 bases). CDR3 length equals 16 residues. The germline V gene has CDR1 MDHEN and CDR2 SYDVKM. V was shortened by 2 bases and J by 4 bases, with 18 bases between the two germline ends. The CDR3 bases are TGTGCCAGCAGTTTAGGGACTGGCGGTTCAGGGTACGAGCAGTACTTC. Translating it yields CASSLGTGGSGYEQYF. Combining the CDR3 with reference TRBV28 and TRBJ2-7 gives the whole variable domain DVKVTQSSRYLVKRTGEKVFLECVQDMDHENMFWYRQDPGLGLRLIYFSYDVKMKEKGDIPEGYSVSREKKERFSLILESASTNQTSMYLCASSLGTGGSGYEQYFGPGTRLTVT.

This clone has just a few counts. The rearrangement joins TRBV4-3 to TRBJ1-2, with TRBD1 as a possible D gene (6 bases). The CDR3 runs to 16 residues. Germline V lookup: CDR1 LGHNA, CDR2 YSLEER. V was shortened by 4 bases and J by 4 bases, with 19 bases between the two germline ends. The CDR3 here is CASSPGTRGGGYGYTF. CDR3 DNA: TGCGCCAGCAGCCCCGGGACTCGGGGGGGCGGCTATGGCTACACCTTC.

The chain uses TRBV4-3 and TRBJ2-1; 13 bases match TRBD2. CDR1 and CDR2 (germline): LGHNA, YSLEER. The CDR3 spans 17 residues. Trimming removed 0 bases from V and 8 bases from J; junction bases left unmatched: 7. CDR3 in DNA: TGCGCCAGCAGCCAAGACAGGACTAGCGGGAGCAGGTATGAGCAGTTCTTC. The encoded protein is CASSQDRTSGSRYEQFF.

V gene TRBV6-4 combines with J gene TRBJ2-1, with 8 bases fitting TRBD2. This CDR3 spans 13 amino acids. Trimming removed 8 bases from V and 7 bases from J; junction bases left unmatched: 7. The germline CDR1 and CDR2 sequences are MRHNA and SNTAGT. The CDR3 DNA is TGTGCCAGCCAGAGGACTAGCCCAAATGAGCAGTTCTTC. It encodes CASQRTSPNEQFF.

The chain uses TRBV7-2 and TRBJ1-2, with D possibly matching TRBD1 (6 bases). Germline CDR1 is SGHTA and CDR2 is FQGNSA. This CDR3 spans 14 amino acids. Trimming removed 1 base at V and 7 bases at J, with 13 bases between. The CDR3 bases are TGTGCCAGCAGCTTAGGAGGGGGTCTGGGTGGCTACACCTTC. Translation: CASSLGGGLGGYTF.

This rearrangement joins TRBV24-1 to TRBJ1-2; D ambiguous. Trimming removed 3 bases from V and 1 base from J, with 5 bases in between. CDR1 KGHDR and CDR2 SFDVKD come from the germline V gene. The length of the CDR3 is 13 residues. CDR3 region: CATSDAHNYGYTF. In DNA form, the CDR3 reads TGTGCCACCAGTGATGCGCATAACTATGGCTACACCTTC.

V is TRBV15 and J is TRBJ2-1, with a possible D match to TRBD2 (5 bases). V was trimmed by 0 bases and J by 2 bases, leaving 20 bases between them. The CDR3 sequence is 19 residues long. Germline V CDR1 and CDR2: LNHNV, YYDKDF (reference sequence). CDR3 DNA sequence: TGTGCCACCAGCAGAGATCCCAATGCCTGGGAGTGCGCCTACAATGAGCAGTTCTTC. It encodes CATSRDPNAWECAYNEQFF.

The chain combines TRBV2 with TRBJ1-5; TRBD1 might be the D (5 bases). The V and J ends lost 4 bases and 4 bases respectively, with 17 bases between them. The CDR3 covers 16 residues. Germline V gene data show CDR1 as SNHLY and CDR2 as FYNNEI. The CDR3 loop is CASSAPGEGNNQPQHF. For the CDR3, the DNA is TGTGCCAGCAGTGCCCCCGGGGAGGGGAATAATCAGCCCCAGCATTTT.

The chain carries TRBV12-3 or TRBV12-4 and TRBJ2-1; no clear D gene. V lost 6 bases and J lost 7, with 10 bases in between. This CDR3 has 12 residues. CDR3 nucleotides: TGTGCCAGCAGCCTAAGATGGAATGAGCAGTTCTTC. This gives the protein CASSLRWNEQFF.

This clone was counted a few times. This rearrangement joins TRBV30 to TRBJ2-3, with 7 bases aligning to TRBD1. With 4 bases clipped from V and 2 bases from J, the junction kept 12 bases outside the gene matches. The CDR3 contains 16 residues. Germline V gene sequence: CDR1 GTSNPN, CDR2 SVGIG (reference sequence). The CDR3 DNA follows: TGTGCCTGGACGCGCCGGGACAGAAGACACACAGATACGCAGTATTTT. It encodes CAWTRRDRRHTDTQYF.

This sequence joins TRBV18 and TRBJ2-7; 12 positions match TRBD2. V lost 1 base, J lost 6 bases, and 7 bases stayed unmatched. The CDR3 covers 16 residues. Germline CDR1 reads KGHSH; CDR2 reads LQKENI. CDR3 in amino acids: CASSPLASGRAGEQYF. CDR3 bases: TGTGCCAGCTCACCACTAGCTAGCGGGAGGGCTGGCGAGCAGTACTTC.

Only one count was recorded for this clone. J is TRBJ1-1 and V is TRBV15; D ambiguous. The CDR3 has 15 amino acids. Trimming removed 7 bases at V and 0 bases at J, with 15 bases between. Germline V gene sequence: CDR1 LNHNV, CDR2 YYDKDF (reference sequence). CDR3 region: CATNLTYTMNTEAFF. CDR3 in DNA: TGTGCCACCAACCTGACGTATACTATGAACACTGAAGCTTTCTTT.

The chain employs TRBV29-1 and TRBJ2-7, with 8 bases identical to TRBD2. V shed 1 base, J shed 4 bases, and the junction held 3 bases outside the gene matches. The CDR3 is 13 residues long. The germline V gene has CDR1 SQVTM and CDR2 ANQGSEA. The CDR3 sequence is CSVEVAGNYEQYF. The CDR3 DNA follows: TGCAGCGTTGAAGTAGCGGGGAATTACGAGCAGTACTTC.